This T cell receptor (beta chain) was identified during a study of cytomegalovirus exposure and HLA in healthy donors. Whole-study context: As an earlier analysis found, roughly 180 million T cells yielded about 120 million unique TCR beta sequences. The study's findings and limits: TCR beta sequences numbering 16,951 were associated with HLA alleles at 0.05 false discovery rate in a later analysis.

PCR used 60 Vbeta primers and 13 Jbeta primers. As originally analysed: Tens of millions of unique TCR beta chains, roughly 11 million of them shared, were counted by a later analysis. Measured with immunoSEQ multiplex PCR; TCRdb has only the in-frame clones, and not every one. The V and J calls and clone size were taken over from that table, and D and trimming were inferred from the DNA. The sample carries 70,000 to 80,000 clones, approximately 80% recorded once. In the case of this clone: Its antigen is not identified.

The CDR3 contains 15 residues. The germline V and J ends were trimmed by 6 bases and 2 bases, with 13 bases remaining between them. CDR1 and CDR2 from the germline V gene are MNHNY and SVGAGI (reference sequence). This clonotype was sampled from a woman in her thirties or forties in good health and CMV-seropositive. The chain links TRBV6-6 to TRBJ1-4; D is ambiguous. Sequencing was carried out using PBMCs. CDR3 sequence: CASSSLSGTNEKLFF. The CDR3 coding sequence is TGTGCCAGCAGCTCACTAAGCGGCACTAATGAAAAACTGTTTTTT.